This T cell receptor (beta chain) is from a study of blood T cell repertoires in COVID-19. Study background: Specimens from acute and convalescent COVID-19 originated in the United States, Italy and Spain. Sources were T cells, B-cell-depleted T cells, or PBMCs; the material itself was cDNA or gDNA.

In the authors' methods: Reference gene primer amplification yielded estimated nucleated cell counts. Libraries were prepared by immunoSEQ multiplex PCR; TCRdb keeps only in-frame clonotypes and omits some of them. That table is the source of V, J and clone size, and D and trimming were worked out from the DNA. The table has roughly 250,000 clones, 85% seen once. V lost 3 bases to trimming and J lost 5 bases; unmatched junction nucleotides: 6. This CDR3 spans 14 amino acids. Germline assignment: CDR1 SGHNT and CDR2 YENEEA. The chain carries TRBV11-3 and TRBJ1-2; 7 nucleotides align to TRBD1. What was sequenced was peripheral blood. The receptor was derived from a woman aged 55-69 years with active or convalescent COVID-19. CDR3 nucleotides: TGTGCCAGCAGCTTCCAAAAGGGGGCGTATGGCTACACCTTC. Amino acid sequence: CASSFQKGAYGYTF.